A selection of T cell receptor beta chains follows, all from one sample in a study of monozygotic twins with inflammatory bowel disease. Reanalyzing the 5' RACE reads, TCRdb keeps one entry per CDR3 protein, without DNA. This table holds about 210,000 distinct CDR3 sequences. Material for sequencing was blood. The receptors were sampled from a human donor with ulcerative colitis or Crohn's disease, or a healthy co-twin of an affected twin (not recorded which). Each CDR3 is given with its conserved first and last residue. Each record gives: V gene, J gene, CDR3 protein.

>TRBV6-2/TRBV6-3|TRBJ2-2
CACRAGNTGELFF
>TRBV2|TRBJ1-2
CASSPQGAGGYTF
>TRBV20-1|TRBJ1-6
CSASAGGNSPLHF
>TRBV3-1|TRBJ2-3
CASSPSVVSSTDTQYF
>TRBV5-5|TRBJ2-7
CASSLTGTHGYEQYF
>TRBV6-5|TRBJ1-1
CASSSQGLNTEAFF
>TRBV7-9|TRBJ2-2
CASSFGVGGELFF
>TRBV20-1|TRBJ2-7
CSAIVGRDRIYEQYF
>TRBV20-1|TRBJ2-1
CSARDMRGPHNEQFF
>TRBV18|TRBJ2-7
CASSPGLRTGGEQYF
>TRBV5-1|TRBJ2-1
CASRPGQDNEQFF
>TRBV12-3/TRBV12-4|TRBJ2-7
CASSRPQQGHEQYF
>TRBV20-1|TRBJ1-1
CSGQHSNTEAFF
>TRBV7-3|TRBJ2-1
CASSPTGQGFYEQFF
>TRBV3-1|TRBJ2-5
CASSLKGGPETQYF
>TRBV7-9|TRBJ2-2
CASSLRGGELFF
>TRBV5-1|TRBJ2-7
CASSLAAAADFYEQYF